This TCR beta chain was obtained from a study of T-cell memory formation after mild COVID-19. CDR3 length equals 15 residues. Trimming pared 4 bases from V and 5 bases from J, leaving 17 bases between. The germline V gene encodes CDR1 SGHTA and CDR2 FQGTGA. TCRdb called the 5' RACE reads again in MiXCR, with one record for every CDR3 protein. The sample has roughly 600,000 distinct CDR3 sequences, roughly 18% seen once. Study-level results: CD4+ bias marked clones expanding day 15 to 37, unlike balanced contracting clones.

This clonotype was observed a few times. Its matching antigen is unknown. This sequence was found in an adult woman who had mild COVID-19 (a few samples of this study predate the infection). Cell type and time point are not known. Sequences were obtained from PBMCs or a T cell subset sorted from them (not recorded which). The chain carries TRBV7-3 and TRBJ2-5; TRBD1 might be the D (5 bases). The CDR3 here is CASSWGLGVGETQYF. The CDR3 DNA follows: TGTGCCAGCAGCTGGGGTCTAGGGGTGGGTGAGACCCAGTACTTC.